Below are 2 T cell receptor beta chains sequenced from a single sample in a study of T-cell reconstitution after alpha-beta-depleted transplantation in children (dated by TCRdb to about 2016). Libraries were constructed by PCR. The run used an Illumina HiSeq 2500. To normalize quantification of the TCRbeta repertoire, the TCR libraries were built with molecular barcoding that relied on unique molecular identifiers. TCRdb itself trimmed the public reads at Q25 with fastp, ran MiXCR and retained productive beta chains. Duplicate CDR3 protein sequences are folded into a single record with the most common DNA and genes. In this sample the table shows about 230,000 distinct CDR3 sequences, 9.7% of which occur a single time. Jointly, the top ten make up approximately 5.4% of the sample. This material consisted of PBMCs from the stem cell graft donor, taken from the stem cell graft. The receptors here all came from a human donor who donated a stem cell graft to a child with SCID.

This clonotype was seen a few times. The gene calls are TRBV5-1 and TRBJ1-6; 8 bases align to TRBD1. CDR3 length equals 15 residues. The germline gives CDR1 SGHRS, CDR2 YFSETQ. V lost 0 bases to trimming and J lost 7 bases; unmatched junction nucleotides: 3. DNA of the CDR3: TGCGCCAGCAGCTTGGATCAGGGGGCGAATTCACCCCTCCACTTT. Its protein product is CASSLDQGANSPLHF.

This clonotype was counted at least ten times. V gene TRBV18 combines with J gene TRBJ1-6, with unresolved D. The germline V and J ends were trimmed by 3 bases and 6 bases, with 9 bases remaining between them. The CDR3 length is 14 residues. From germline, CDR1 is KGHSH and CDR2 LQKENI. The CDR3 loop is CASSPPGSNSPLHF. The CDR3 coding sequence is TGTGCCAGCTCACCGCCGGGGTCTAATTCACCCCTCCACTTT.